These 21 T cell receptor beta chains were sequenced from one sample in a study of T cell repertoires in cytomegalovirus infection. Via MiXCR, TCRdb re-called the reads, giving one row per CDR3 protein. In the table there are about 460,000 distinct CDR3 sequences, 11% of which are singletons. What was sequenced was PBMCs. These receptors were obtained from a human donor in good health (CMV status not recorded). Some clones in this sample may be carry-over from other donors' samples.

This clonotype was detected many times. The gene calls are TRBV28 and TRBJ1-3; D not certain. Trimming pared 5 bases from V and 0 bases from J, leaving 11 bases between. CDR1 is MDHEN and CDR2 is SYDVKM in the germline V gene. CDR3 size: 15 residues. As DNA, the CDR3 is TGTGCCAGCAGTGTCGACGGCTTCTCTGGAAACACCATATATTTT. Translation gives CASSVDGFSGNTIYF.

The rearrangement uses TRBV11-2 and TRBJ1-2, with D tentatively TRBD1 (5 bases). Trimming shortened V by 4 bases and J by 3 bases, and 12 bases separated the two germline ends. The CDR3 extends over 14 amino acids. Germline values: CDR1 SGHAT, CDR2 FQNNGV. The CDR3 reads CASSWAGGYYGYTF. For the CDR3, the DNA is TGTGCCAGCAGCTGGGCGGGGGGTTACTATGGCTACACCTTC.

This clonotype was seen repeatedly, ten times or more. The gene calls are TRBV20-1 and TRBJ2-7, with a possible D match to TRBD1 (6 bases). The CDR3 has 12 residues. Looked up from germline, CDR1 is DFQATT and CDR2 is SNEGSKA (reference sequence). Trimming took off 5 bases at V and 7 bases at J, with 15 bases between the two ends. The CDR3 sequence is CSAPRGTIEQYF. The CDR3 DNA reads as TGCAGTGCTCCCAGGGGTACTATTGAGCAGTACTTC.

This clonotype was seen a handful of times. This chain links TRBV5-4 with TRBJ2-1, with 10 bases matching TRBD2. The V segment lost 4 bases and the J segment 0 bases; nucleotides outside the gene matches: 4. The CDR3 length is 16 residues. Germline assignment: CDR1 SGHNT and CDR2 YYREEE (reference sequence). The CDR3 spells CASSPGLADSYNEQFF. CDR3 nucleotides: TGTGCCAGCAGCCCCGGACTAGCGGACTCCTACAATGAGCAGTTCTTC.

The CDR3 nucleotides read TGTGCCAGCAGGGGACTAGCGGGACCCCGAGGTGAGCAGTTCTTC. Encoded protein: CASRGLAGPRGEQFF. The J gene is TRBJ2-1, the V gene TRBV2; 13 nucleotides align to TRBD2. After removal of 6 bases from V and 9 bases from J, the junction contained 8 bases not matched to a gene. The germline gives CDR1 SNHLY, CDR2 FYNNEI. The CDR3 is made up of 15 amino acids.

In its sample, this clonotype was seen many times. The chain carries TRBV6-6 and TRBJ2-1; a possible D gene is TRBD1 (6 bases). V gave up 6 bases and J gave up 5 bases, with 17 bases separating them. CDR1 MNHNY and CDR2 SVGAGI come from the germline V gene (reference sequence). This CDR3 region has 15 residues. CDR3 nucleotide sequence: TGTGCCAGCAGCCCCAGGGGTCCCCGAAACAATGAGCAGTTCTTC. Its translation is CASSPRGPRNNEQFF.

This clonotype was recorded only once. The CDR3 DNA reads TGCAGCGTCGGGTTGTCTTCGAACACCGGGGAGCTGTTTTTT. Translating gives CSVGLSSNTGELFF. The chain recombines TRBV29-1 with TRBJ2-2; D not certain. V gave up 6 bases and J gave up 0 bases, with 11 bases separating them. Germline values: CDR1 SQVTM, CDR2 ANQGSEA. The CDR3 has 14 amino acids.

This chain joins TRBV27 and TRBJ2-5; 16 bases line up with TRBD2. Trimming cost V 4 bases and J 3 bases; bases outside gene matches: 14. Germline CDR1 is MNHEY and CDR2 is SMNVEV (reference sequence). This CDR3 comprises 20 residues. The DNA of the CDR3 is TGTGCCAGCAGTTCCTATGTGAACCCGGGACTAGCGGGAGGGAAAGAGACCCAGTACTTC. Amino acids: CASSSYVNPGLAGGKETQYF.

The sample holds a few counts of this clonotype. V gene TRBV2 combines with J gene TRBJ1-1; tentatively, D is TRBD1 (6 bases). The CDR3 is 15 amino acids. Trimming shortened V by 7 bases and J by 4 bases, and 19 bases separated the two germline ends. The V gene's germline CDR1 is SNHLY and CDR2 FYNNEI. CDR3 DNA: TGTGCCAGCACCCTAGGGGGGGGCTACGGCACTGAAGCTTTCTTT. Protein: CASTLGGGYGTEAFF. The whole variable domain, filled in from reference TRBV2 and TRBJ1-1, reads EPEVTQTPSHQVTQMGQEVILRCVPISNHLYFYWYRQILGQKVEFLVSFYNNEISEKSEIFDDQFSVERPDGSNFTLKIRSTKLEDSAMYFCASTLGGGYGTEAFFGQGTRLTVV.

This clonotype was detected ten times or more. The chain is built from TRBV28 and TRBJ1-5, with D tentatively TRBD1 (5 bases). The CDR3 consists of 15 residues. CDR1 and CDR2 from the germline V gene are MDHEN and SYDVKM. With 5 bases removed from V and 8 bases from J, the gap between germline ends came to 19 bases. CDR3 sequence (DNA): TGTGCCAGCAGTGCGCGAGGGGTGAGGGCTGAGCCCCAGCATTTT. Its translation: CASSARGVRAEPQHF.

The sample holds many counts of this clonotype. The chain joins TRBV28 to TRBJ2-3; 7 bases are a match to TRBD2. In germline, CDR1 is MDHEN, CDR2 SYDVKM. The length of the CDR3 is 16 residues. The V and J ends lost 6 bases and 5 bases, in that order; junction bases with no gene match: 14. CDR3 amino acids: CASSRLLAGPKDTQYF. The CDR3 DNA is TGTGCCAGCAGCCGCCTTTTAGCGGGCCCCAAAGATACGCAGTATTTT.

This clonotype was seen ten or more times. The rearrangement links TRBV10-3 to TRBJ2-3; the match to TRBD1 covers 9 bases. J was trimmed by 2 bases and V by 11 bases; bases with no gene match: 17. In germline, CDR1 is ENHRY, CDR2 SYGVKD. The CDR3 runs to 17 residues. The CDR3 DNA reads as TGTGCCTCCCGGGACAGGGTTCGTTGGGCCCTCACAGATACGCAGTATTTT. It is translated as CASRDRVRWALTDTQYF.

The chain couples TRBV5-4 to TRBJ1-2, with a weak D call TRBD1 (6 bases). This CDR3 has 13 amino acids. Germline V CDR1 and CDR2: SGHNT, YYREEE (reference sequence). V lost 0 bases and J lost 8, with 11 bases in between. The CDR3 region is CASSLEGGKGYTF. The CDR3 nucleotides read TGTGCCAGCAGCTTGGAGGGGGGGAAAGGCTACACCTTC.

A word on this clonotype: The junction departs from the called germline gene at one end, perhaps through a read error. J is TRBJ1-1 and V is TRBV2; D possibly corresponds to TRBD1 (5 bases). The CDR3 sequence is 15 residues long. Germline V CDR1 and CDR2: SNHLY, FYNNEI. Here the CDR3 reads CASCDLREGYTEAFF. As DNA, the CDR3 is TGTGCCAGCTGTGACCTCAGGGAAGGATACACTGAAGCTTTCTTT.

There are many counts of this clonotype. This chain joins TRBV6-1 and TRBJ2-1, with 10 bases that match TRBD2. Germline trimming cut 11 bases from V and 9 bases from J; bases unmatched to any gene: 13. CDR1 and CDR2 from the germline V gene are MNHNS and SASEGT. CDR3 length: 14 residues. CDR3 DNA: TGTGCCTGTCGCTCAAGCGGGGGGGCGGTTGAGCAGTTCTTC. Protein sequence: CACRSSGGAVEQFF.

There are many counts of this clonotype. The chain employs TRBV7-3 and TRBJ2-2; 9 bases are shared with TRBD1. V lost 1 base to trimming and J lost 0 bases; unmatched junction nucleotides: 3. In germline, CDR1 is SGHTA, CDR2 FQGTGA. This CDR3 region has 17 residues. The CDR3 DNA reads as TGTGCCAGCAGCTTAAACCGGGACAGGGCGAACACCGGGGAGCTGTTTTTT. This sequence encodes CASSLNRDRANTGELFF.

This clonotype was detected only a few times. The chain joins TRBV3-1 to TRBJ2-7, with TRBD2 identical over 13 bases. V was clipped by 4 bases and J by 2 bases; unmatched bases: 2. CDR1 LGHDT and CDR2 YNNKEL come from the germline V gene (reference sequence). The CDR3 contains 15 residues. The CDR3 sequence: CASSPTSGGAYEQYF. In DNA form, the CDR3 reads TGTGCCAGCAGCCCAACTAGCGGGGGGGCCTACGAGCAGTACTTC.

Many counts were recorded for this clonotype. The chain links TRBV6-1 to TRBJ2-3, with a weak D call TRBD1 (6 bases). The CDR3 extends over 13 amino acids. Germline values: CDR1 MNHNS, CDR2 SASEGT. Trimming cost V 8 bases and J 5 bases, with 14 bases left between them. The chain's CDR3 is CASRMGAGDTQYF. In nucleotides, the CDR3 is TGTGCCAGCCGTATGGGGGCTGGAGATACGCAGTATTTT.

This clonotype was detected a few times. The genes are TRBV19 and TRBJ1-1; D is unclear. The CDR3 extends over 17 amino acids. Deletions cut 1 base from V and 0 bases from J, with 15 bases between. Germline loops: CDR1 LNHDA, CDR2 SQIVND (reference sequence). Here the CDR3 reads CASSIGPTDLMNTEAFF. The CDR3 DNA reads TGTGCCAGTAGTATAGGCCCAACAGACCTTATGAACACTGAAGCTTTCTTT.

This clonotype appeared many times. This chain joins TRBV20-1 and TRBJ1-1; 12 bases map to TRBD1. V lost 2 bases and J lost 4; bases outside the gene matches: 11. The CDR3 totals 17 residues. CDR1 is DFQATT and CDR2 is SNEGSKA in the germline V gene (reference sequence). CDR3 sequence: CSARSRDRGRRGTEAFF. The CDR3 DNA reads as TGCAGTGCTAGATCCCGGGACAGGGGGCGCCGGGGCACTGAAGCTTTCTTT.

This clonotype was recorded at least ten times. This chain uses TRBV7-9 with TRBJ2-7, with 10 nucleotides matching TRBD2. Germline lookup yields CDR1 SEHNR and CDR2 FQNEAQ (reference sequence). J lost 4 bases, V lost 4 bases, and 16 bases had no gene match. CDR3 length equals 18 residues. CDR3 loop: CASSSRRSWTSGLYEQYF. The CDR3 DNA sequence: TGTGCCAGCAGCTCCAGGCGTTCTTGGACTAGCGGATTATACGAGCAGTACTTC.